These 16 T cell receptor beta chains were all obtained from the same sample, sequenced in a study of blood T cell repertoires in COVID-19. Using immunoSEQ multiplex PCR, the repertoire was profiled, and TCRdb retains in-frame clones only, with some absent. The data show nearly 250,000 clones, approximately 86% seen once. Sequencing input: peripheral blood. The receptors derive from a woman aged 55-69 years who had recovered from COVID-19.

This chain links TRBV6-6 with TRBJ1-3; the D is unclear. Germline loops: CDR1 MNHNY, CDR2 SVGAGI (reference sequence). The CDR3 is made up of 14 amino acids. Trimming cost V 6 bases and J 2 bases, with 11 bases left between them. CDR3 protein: CASRSLEAGNTIYF. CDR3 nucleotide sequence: TGTGCCAGCAGGTCCTTAGAAGCTGGAAACACCATATATTTT.

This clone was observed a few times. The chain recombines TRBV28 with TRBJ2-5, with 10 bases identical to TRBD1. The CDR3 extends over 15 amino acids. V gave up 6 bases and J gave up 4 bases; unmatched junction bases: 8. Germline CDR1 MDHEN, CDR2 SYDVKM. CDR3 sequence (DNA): TGTGCCAGCAGCGAGGGGGGACAGGGGCGAGAGACCCAGTACTTC. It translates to CASSEGGQGRETQYF. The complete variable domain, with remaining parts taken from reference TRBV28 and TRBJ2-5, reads DVKVTQSSRYLVKRTGEKVFLECVQDMDHENMFWYRQDPGLGLRLIYFSYDVKMKEKGDIPEGYSVSREKKERFSLILESASTNQTSMYLCASSEGGQGRETQYFGPGTRLLVL.

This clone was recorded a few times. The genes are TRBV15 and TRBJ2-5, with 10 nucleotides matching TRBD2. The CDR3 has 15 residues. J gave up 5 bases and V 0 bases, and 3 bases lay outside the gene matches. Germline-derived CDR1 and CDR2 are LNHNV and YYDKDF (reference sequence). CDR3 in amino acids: CATSRETSGWETQYF. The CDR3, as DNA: TGTGCCACCAGCAGAGAGACTAGCGGGTGGGAGACCCAGTACTTC.

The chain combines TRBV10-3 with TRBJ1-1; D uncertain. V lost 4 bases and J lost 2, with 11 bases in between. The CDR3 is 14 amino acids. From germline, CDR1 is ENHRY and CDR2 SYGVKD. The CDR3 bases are TGTGCCATCAGTGGAGGGAGCTTTAACACTGAAGCTTTCTTT. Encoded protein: CAISGGSFNTEAFF.

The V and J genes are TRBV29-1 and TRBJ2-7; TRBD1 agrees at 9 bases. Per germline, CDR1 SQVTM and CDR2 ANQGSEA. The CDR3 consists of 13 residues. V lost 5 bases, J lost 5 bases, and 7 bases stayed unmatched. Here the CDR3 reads CSVILQGAHEQYF. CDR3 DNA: TGCAGCGTTATCTTACAGGGGGCCCACGAGCAGTACTTC.

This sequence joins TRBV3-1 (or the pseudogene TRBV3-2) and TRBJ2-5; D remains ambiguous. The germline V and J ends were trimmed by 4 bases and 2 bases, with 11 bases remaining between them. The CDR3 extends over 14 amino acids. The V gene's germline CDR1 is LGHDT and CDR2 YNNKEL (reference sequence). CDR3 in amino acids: CASSLMYSQETQYF. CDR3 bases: TGTGCCAGCAGCCTGATGTACAGTCAAGAGACCCAGTACTTC.

Here the CDR3 DNA reads TGTGCCACCAGTGATCCGGGGGACAGGGTGGGTAATGAGCAGTTCTTC. Translating it yields CATSDPGDRVGNEQFF. This chain links TRBV24-1 with TRBJ2-1, with TRBD1 matching 9 bases. Germline loops: CDR1 KGHDR, CDR2 SFDVKD. With V trimmed by 3 bases and J by 7 bases, 9 bases remained unmatched. The length of the CDR3 is 16 residues.

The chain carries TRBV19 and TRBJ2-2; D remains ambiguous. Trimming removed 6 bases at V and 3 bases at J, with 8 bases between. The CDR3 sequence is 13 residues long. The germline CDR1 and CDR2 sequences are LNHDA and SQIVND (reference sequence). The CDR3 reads CASSPVHTGELFF. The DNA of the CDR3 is TGTGCCAGTAGCCCGGTTCACACCGGGGAGCTGTTTTTT.

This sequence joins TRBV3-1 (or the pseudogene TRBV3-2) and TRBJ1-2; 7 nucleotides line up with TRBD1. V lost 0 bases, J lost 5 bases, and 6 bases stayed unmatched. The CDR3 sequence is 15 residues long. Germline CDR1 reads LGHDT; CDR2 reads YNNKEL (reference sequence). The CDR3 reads CASSQEFDRAYGYTF. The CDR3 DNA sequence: TGTGCCAGCAGCCAAGAGTTTGACAGGGCGTATGGCTACACCTTC.

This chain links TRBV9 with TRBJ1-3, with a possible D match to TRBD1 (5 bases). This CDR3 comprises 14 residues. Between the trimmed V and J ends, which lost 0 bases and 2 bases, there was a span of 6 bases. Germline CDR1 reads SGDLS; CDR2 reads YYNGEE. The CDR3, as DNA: TGTGCCAGCAGCGTAGTCAGGGCTGGAAACACCATATATTTT. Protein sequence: CASSVVRAGNTIYF.

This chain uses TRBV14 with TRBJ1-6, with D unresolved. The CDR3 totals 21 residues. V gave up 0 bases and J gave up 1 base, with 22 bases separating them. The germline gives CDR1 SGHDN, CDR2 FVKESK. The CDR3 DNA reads TGTGCCAGCAGCCAAGATCGACCCCCGGGTATCCTCTGGTCCTATAATTCACCCCTCCACTTT. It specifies CASSQDRPPGILWSYNSPLHF. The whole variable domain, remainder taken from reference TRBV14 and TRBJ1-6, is EAGVTQFPSHSVIEKGQTVTLRCDPISGHDNLYWYRRVMGKEIKFLLHFVKESKQDESGMPNNRFLAERTGGTYSTLKVQPAELEDSGVYFCASSQDRPPGILWSYNSPLHFGNGTRLTVT.

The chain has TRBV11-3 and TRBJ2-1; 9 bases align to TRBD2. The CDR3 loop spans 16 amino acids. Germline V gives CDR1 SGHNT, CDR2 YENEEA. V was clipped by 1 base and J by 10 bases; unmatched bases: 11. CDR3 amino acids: CASSLGPAGGQGEQFF. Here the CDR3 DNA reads TGTGCCAGCAGCTTAGGCCCTGCGGGGGGGCAGGGCGAGCAGTTCTTC.

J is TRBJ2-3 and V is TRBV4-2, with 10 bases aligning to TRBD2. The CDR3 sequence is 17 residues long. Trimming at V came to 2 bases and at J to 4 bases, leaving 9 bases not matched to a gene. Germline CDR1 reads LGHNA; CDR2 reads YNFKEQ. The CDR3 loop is CASSQRSSGGAADTQYF. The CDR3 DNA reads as TGTGCCAGCAGCCAACGAAGCAGCGGGGGGGCAGCAGATACGCAGTATTTT.

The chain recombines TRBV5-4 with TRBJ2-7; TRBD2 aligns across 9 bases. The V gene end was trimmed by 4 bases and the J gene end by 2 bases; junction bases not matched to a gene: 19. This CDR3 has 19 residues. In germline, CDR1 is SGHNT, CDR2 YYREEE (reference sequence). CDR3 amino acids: CASSRIRGTGLAPTYEQYF. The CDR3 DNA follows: TGTGCCAGCAGCAGAATTCGGGGAACAGGACTAGCGCCAACCTACGAGCAGTACTTC.

CDR3 in amino acids: CASSPQGSSEAFF. The CDR3, as DNA: TGTGCCAGCAGTCCACAGGGGTCCTCTGAAGCTTTCTTT. The V and J genes are TRBV7-3 and TRBJ1-1, with 7 bases matching TRBD1. V lost 6 bases, J lost 6 bases, and 7 bases stayed unmatched. Germline V gene lookup returns CDR1 SGHTA and CDR2 FQGTGA. The CDR3 is 13 amino acids.

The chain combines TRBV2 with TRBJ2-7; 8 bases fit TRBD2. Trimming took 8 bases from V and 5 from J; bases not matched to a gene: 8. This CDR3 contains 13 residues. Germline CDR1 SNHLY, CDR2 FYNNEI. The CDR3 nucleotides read TGTGCCAGCTCCCGGGGGGGCGCCGACGAGCAGTACTTC. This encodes CASSRGGADEQYF.